A selection of T cell receptor beta chains follows, all from one sample in a study of OX40 agonist ivuxolimab in advanced cancers. Clones were read by immunoSEQ multiplex PCR, and TCRdb kept only the in-frame ones, dropping some. In the table there are 55,000 to 65,000 clones, around nine tenths of which are singletons. The sequencing used CD4+ or CD8+ T cells sorted from blood, collected in a trial of the OX40 agonist ivuxolimab. These receptor sequences come from an adult with an advanced solid tumor such as melanoma, head and neck, liver or kidney cancer. Both conserved end residues are part of each CDR3.

V: TRBV19; CDR3: CASSFGQALNEKLFF
V: TRBV7-9; CDR3: CASSYGGQGVNEQFF
V: TRBV19; CDR3: CASQRVARGSTNEKLFF
V: TRBV30; CDR3: CAWRGEAHQPQHF
V: TRBV6-6; CDR3: CASSRKEKLFF
V: TRBV7-3; CDR3: CASSITGSTDTQYF
V: TRBV18; CDR3: CASSPAGQGGNTIYF
V: TRBV19; CDR3: CASSIFQGRNYEQYF
V: TRBV5-4; CDR3: CASTARGGGGELFF
V: TRBV27; CDR3: CASSLRAANTGELFF
V: TRBV4-2; CDR3: CASSQGRQAYEQYF
V: TRBV28; CDR3: CASSYRGFGETQYF
V: TRBV5-1; CDR3: CASSTGQGLREKLFF
V: TRBV4-1; CDR3: CASSQGQTYGYTF
V: TRBV4-2; CDR3: CASSQGSAGANVLTF
V: TRBV2; CDR3: CASITGLTNEKLFF
V: TRBV6-5; CDR3: CASRPQRETHYEQYF
V: TRBV28; CDR3: CASSSLAGGYEQYF
V: TRBV9; CDR3: CASSRPGLAATTDTQYF
V: TRBV20-1; CDR3: CSAHRNEQFF
V: TRBV19; CDR3: CASSIPGTGVHGYTF
V: TRBV9; CDR3: CASSVGDREGVQYF
V: TRBV20-1; CDR3: CSARRTEAFF